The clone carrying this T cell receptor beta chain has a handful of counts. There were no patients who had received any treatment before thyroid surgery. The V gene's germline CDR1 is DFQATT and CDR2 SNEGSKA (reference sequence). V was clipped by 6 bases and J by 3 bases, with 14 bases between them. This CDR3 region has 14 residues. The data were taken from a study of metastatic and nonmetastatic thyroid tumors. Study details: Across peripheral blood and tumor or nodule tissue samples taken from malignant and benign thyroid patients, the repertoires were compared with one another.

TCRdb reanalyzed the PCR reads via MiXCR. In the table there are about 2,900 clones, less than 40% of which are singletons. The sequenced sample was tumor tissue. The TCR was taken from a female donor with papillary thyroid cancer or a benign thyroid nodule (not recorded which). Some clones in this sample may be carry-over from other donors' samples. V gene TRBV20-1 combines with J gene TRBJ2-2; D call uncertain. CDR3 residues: CSARMGGDTGELFF. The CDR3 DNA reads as TGCAGTGCCCGCATGGGCGGAGACACCGGGGAGCTGTTTTTT.